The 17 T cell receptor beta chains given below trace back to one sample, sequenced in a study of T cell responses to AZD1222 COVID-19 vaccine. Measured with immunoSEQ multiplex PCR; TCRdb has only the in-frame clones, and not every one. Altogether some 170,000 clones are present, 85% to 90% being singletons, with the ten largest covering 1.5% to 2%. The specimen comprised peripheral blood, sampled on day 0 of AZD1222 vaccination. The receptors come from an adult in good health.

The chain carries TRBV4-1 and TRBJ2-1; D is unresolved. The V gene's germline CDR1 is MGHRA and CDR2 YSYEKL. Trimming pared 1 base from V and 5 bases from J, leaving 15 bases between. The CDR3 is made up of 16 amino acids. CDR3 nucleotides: TGCGCCAGCAGCCAAGTATCGGCCCCTTGGGACAATGAGCAGTTCTTC. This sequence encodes CASSQVSAPWDNEQFF.

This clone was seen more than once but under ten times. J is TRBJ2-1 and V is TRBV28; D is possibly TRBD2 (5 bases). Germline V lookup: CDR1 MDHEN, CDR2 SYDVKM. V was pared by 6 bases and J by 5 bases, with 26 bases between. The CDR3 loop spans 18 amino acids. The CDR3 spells CASSTAMTPYGIDNEQFF. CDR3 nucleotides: TGTGCCAGCAGCACCGCCATGACACCGTACGGGATCGACAATGAGCAGTTCTTC.

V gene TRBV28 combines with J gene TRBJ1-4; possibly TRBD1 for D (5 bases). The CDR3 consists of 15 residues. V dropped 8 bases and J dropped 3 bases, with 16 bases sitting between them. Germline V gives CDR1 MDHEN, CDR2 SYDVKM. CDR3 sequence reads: CASGNSGAANEKLFF. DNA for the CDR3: TGTGCCAGCGGAAATAGCGGGGCAGCTAATGAAAAACTGTTTTTT.

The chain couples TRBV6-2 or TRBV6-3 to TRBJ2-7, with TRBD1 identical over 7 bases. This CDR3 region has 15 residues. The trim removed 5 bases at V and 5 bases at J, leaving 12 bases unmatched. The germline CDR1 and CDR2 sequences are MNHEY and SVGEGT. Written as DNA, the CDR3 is TGTGCCAGCAGTGACGGGACAGCCTACTTCAACGAGCAGTACTTC. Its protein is CASSDGTAYFNEQYF.

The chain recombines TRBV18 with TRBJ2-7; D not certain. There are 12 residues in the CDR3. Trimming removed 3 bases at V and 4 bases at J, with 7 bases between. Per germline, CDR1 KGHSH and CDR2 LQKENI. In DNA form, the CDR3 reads TGTGCCAGCTCACCTGGAGAATACGAGCAGTACTTC. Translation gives CASSPGEYEQYF. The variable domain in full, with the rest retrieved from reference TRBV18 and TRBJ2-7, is NAGVMQNPRHLVRRRGQEARLRCSPMKGHSHVYWYRQLPEEGLKFMVYLQKENIIDESGMPKERFSAEFPKEGPSILRIQQVVRGDSAAYFCASSPGEYEQYFGPGTRLTVT.

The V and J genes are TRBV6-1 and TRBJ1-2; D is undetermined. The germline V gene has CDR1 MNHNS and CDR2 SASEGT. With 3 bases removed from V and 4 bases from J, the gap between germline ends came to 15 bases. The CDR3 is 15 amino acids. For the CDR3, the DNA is TGTGCCAGCAGTGAGTCGCCAGGTCGGGTCTATGGCTACACCTTC. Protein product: CASSESPGRVYGYTF.

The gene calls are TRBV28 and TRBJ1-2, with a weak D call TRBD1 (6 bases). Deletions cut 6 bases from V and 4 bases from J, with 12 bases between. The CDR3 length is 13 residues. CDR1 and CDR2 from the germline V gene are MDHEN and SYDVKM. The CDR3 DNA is TGTGCCAGCAGCGGGACACCTTCCTATGGCTACACCTTC. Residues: CASSGTPSYGYTF.

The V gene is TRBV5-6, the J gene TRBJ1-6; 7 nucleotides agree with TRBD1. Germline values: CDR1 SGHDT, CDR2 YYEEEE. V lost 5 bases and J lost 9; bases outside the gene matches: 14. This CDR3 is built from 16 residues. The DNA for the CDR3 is TGTGCCAGCAGACAATCCTGGGGAGGGGGCATTTCACCCCTCCACTTT. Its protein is CASRQSWGGGISPLHF.

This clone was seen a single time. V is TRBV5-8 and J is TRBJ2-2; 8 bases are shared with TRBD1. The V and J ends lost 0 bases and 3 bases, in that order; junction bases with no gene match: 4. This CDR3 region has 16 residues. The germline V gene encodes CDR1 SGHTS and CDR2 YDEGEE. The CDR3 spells CASSLGDRGYTGELFF. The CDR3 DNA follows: TGTGCCAGCAGCTTGGGCGACAGGGGTTACACCGGGGAGCTGTTTTTT.

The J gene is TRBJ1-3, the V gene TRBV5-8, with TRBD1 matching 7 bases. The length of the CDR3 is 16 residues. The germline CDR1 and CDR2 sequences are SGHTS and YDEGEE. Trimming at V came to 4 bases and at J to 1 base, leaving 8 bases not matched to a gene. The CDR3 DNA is TGTGCCAGCAGCGGCGGGACAGTCTTTTCTGGAAACACCATATATTTT. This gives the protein CASSGGTVFSGNTIYF.

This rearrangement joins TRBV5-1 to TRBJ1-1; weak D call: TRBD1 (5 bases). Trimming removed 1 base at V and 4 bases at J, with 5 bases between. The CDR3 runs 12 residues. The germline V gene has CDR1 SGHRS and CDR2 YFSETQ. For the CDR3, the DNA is TGCGCCAGCAGCTTGAGGGGCACTGAAGCTTTCTTT. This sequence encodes CASSLRGTEAFF.

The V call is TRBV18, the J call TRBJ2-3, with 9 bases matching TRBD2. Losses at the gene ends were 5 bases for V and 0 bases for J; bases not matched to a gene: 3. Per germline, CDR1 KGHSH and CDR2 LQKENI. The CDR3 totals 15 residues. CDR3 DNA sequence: TGTGCCAGCTCATTCGGACTAGCGAGCACAGATACGCAGTATTTT. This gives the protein CASSFGLASTDTQYF.

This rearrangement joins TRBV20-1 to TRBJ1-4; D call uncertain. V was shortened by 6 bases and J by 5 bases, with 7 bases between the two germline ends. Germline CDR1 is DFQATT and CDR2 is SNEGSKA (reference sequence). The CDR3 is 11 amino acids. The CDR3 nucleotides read TGCAGTGCCTACGTAAATGAAAAACTGTTTTTT. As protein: CSAYVNEKLFF.

The chain's CDR3 is CASSPPTPTGAQYF. The CDR3 DNA sequence: TGTGCCAGCTCACCACCGACACCGACGGGGGCCCAGTACTTC. The chain is built from TRBV18 and TRBJ2-5; D possibly corresponds to TRBD2 (6 bases). Per the germline V gene, CDR1 is KGHSH and CDR2 is LQKENI. CDR3 size: 14 residues. V lost 0 bases and J 9 bases, leaving 14 bases between the germline ends. Full variable domain (remainder filled in from reference TRBV18 and TRBJ2-5): NAGVMQNPRHLVRRRGQEARLRCSPMKGHSHVYWYRQLPEEGLKFMVYLQKENIIDESGMPKERFSAEFPKEGPSILRIQQVVRGDSAAYFCASSPPTPTGAQYFGPGTRLLVL.

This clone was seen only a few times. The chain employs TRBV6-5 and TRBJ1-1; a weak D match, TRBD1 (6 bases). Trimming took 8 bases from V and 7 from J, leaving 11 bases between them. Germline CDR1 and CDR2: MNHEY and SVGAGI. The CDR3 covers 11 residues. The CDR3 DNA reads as TGTGCCAGCGTGAGGGGGTTTGAAGCTTTCTTT. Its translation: CASVRGFEAFF.

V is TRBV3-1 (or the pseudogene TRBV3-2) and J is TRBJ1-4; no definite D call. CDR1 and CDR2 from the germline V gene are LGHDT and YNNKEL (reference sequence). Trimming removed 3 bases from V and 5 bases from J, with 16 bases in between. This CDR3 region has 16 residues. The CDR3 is CASSHSDGGKNEKLFF. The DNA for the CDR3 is TGTGCCAGCAGCCACTCGGACGGTGGTAAAAATGAAAAACTGTTTTTT.

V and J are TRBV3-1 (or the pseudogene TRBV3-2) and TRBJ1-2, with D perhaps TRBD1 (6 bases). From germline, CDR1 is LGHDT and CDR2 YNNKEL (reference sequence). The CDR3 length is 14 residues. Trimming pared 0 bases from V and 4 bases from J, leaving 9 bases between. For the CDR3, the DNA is TGTGCCAGCAGCCAAGACTCAGGGGTCTATGGCTACACCTTC. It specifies CASSQDSGVYGYTF.